The entry below gives a single TCR beta chain sequence along with its context. What it binds is unknown. Sequenced by immunoSEQ multiplex PCR; TCRdb stores in-frame clones only, minus some. Of approximately 320,000 clones listed, 60% to 80% are singletons. This sample is part of a study of cytotoxic CD8 clonotypes in ibrutinib-treated CLL. The germline V gene encodes CDR1 SGHVS and CDR2 FQNEAQ. The CDR3 is 15 residues long. Trimming at V came to 8 bases and at J to 2 bases, leaving 8 bases not matched to a gene. Broader study findings: Clonality grew at ibrutinib response; at progression, it decreased back toward baseline.

This chain joins TRBV7-8 and TRBJ2-3; TRBD2 aligns across 9 bases. The sequence came from a human donor with chronic lymphocytic leukemia. The sample here was PBMCs, taken after 36 months of ibrutinib treatment. In nucleotides, the CDR3 is TGTGCCAGCCTCTTGGCTAGCGGGGTCACAGATACGCAGTATTTT. Translated, it gives CASLLASGVTDTQYF.